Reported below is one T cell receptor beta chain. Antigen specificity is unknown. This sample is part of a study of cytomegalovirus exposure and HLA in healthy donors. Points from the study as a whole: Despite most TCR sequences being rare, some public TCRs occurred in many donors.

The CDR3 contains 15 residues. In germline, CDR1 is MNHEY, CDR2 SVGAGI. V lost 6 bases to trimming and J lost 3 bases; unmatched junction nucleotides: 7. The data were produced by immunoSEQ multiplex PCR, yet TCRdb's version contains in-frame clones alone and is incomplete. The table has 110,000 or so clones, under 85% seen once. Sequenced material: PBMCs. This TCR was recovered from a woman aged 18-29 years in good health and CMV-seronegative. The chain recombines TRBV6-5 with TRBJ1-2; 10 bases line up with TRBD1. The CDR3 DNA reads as TGTGCCAGCAGGTCCGGGACAGGGGTCCACTATGGCTACACCTTC. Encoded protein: CASRSGTGVHYGYTF.